This T cell receptor (beta chain) was documented in a study of PD-1 blockade in mismatch repair-deficient tumors. The protocol was immunoSEQ multiplex PCR, while the TCRdb copy is restricted to in-frame clones and leaves out a portion. Among some 130,000 clones, roughly 90% were seen once, and the ten largest hold roughly 12%. The ends were cut back, 1 base at V and 4 bases at J, with 13 bases in the middle. CDR3 length: 15 residues. Germline values: CDR1 MNHEY, CDR2 SVGAGI. All patients were mismatch repair deficient, assessed by either PCR or immunohistochemistry. The sample here was peripheral blood, taken approximately 71 weeks after starting pembrolizumab. The chain is built from TRBV6-5 and TRBJ1-2, with D maybe TRBD1 (6 bases). This TCR derives from an adult with mismatch repair-deficient cancer. The CDR3, as DNA: TGTGCCAGCAGTTACTACAGGGAAAGGGTCTATGGCTACACCTTC. The encoded protein is CASSYYRERVYGYTF.